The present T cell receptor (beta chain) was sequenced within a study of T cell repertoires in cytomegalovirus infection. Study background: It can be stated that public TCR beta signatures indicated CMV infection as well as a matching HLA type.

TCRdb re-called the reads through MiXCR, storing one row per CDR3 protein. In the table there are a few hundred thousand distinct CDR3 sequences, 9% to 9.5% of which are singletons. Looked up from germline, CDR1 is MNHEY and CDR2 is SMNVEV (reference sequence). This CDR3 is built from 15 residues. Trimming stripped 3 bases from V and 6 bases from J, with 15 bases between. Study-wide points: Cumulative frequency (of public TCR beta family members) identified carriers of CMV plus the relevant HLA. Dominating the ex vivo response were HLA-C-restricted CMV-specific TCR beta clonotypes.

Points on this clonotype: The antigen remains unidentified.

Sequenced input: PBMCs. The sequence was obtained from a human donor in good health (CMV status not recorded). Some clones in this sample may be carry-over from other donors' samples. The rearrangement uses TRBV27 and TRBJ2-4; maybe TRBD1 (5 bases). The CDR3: CASSFLPLGPNIQYF. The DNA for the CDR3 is TGTGCCAGCAGTTTCCTACCTTTGGGGCCAAACATTCAGTACTTC.